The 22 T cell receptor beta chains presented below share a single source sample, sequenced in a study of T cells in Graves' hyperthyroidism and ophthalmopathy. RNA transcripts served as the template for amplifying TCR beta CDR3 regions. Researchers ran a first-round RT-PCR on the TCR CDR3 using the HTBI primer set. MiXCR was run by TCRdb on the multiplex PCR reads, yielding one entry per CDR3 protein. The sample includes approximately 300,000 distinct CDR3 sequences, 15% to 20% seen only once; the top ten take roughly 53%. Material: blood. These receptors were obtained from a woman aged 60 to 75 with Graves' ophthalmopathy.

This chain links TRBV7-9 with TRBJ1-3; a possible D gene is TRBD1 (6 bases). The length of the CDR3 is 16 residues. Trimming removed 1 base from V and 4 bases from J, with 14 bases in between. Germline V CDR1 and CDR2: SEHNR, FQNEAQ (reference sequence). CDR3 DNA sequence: TGTGCCAGCAGCTTAGGTCGGGGGGCCCGAGGAAACACCATATATTTT. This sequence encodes CASSLGRGARGNTIYF.

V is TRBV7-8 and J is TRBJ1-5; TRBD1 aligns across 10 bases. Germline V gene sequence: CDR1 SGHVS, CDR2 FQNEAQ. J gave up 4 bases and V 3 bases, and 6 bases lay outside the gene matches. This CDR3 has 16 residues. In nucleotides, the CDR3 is TGTGCCAGCAGCTTGGGGACAGGGGAGAGGAATCAGCCCCAGCATTTT. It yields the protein CASSLGTGERNQPQHF.

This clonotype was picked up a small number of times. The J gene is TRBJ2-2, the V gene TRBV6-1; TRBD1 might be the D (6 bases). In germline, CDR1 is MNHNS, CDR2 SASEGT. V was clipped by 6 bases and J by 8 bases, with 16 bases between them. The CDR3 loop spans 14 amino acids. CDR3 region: CASRSLQGAGELFF. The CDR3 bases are TGTGCCAGCAGGTCCCTACAGGGTGCGGGGGAGCTGTTTTTT.

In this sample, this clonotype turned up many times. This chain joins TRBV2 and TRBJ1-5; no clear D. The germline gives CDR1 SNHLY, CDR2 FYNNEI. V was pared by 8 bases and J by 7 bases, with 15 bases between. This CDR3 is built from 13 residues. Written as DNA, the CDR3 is TGTGCCAGCCGGCAGTTCGGTGACCAGCCCCAGCATTTT. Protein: CASRQFGDQPQHF.

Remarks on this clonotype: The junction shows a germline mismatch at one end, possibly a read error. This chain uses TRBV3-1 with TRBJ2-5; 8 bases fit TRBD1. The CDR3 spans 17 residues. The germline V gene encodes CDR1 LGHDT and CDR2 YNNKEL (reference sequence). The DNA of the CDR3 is TGTGCCAGCAGCCAAGACCCAACGGGCCAGGGGGCAGAGGCCCAGTATTTC. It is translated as CASSQDPTGQGAEAQYF.

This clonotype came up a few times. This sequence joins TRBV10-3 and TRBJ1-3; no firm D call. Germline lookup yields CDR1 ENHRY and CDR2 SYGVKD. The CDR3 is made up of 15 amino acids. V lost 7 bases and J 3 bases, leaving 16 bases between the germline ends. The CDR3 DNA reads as TGTGCCATCACCGATGTTAGTCTTGGTGGAAACACCATATATTTT. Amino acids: CAITDVSLGGNTIYF.

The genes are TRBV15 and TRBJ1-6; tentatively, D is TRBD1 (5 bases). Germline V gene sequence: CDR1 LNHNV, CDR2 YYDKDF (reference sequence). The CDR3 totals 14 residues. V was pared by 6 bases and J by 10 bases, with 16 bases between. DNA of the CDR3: TGTGCCACCAGTCAGGGATGGGATGTCTCACCCCTCCACTTT. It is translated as CATSQGWDVSPLHF.

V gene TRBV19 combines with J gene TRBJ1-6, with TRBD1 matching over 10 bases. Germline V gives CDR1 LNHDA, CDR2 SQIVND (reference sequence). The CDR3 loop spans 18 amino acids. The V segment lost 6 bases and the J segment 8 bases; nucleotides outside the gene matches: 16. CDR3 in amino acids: CASRNRDRGLRSDSPLHF. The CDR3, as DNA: TGTGCCAGTAGGAACCGGGACAGGGGACTTAGGTCGGATTCACCCCTCCACTTT.

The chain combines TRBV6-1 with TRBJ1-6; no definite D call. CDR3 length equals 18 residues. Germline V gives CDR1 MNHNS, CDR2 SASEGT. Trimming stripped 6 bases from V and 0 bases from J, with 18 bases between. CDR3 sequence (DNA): TGTGCCAGCAGCCTGCCTCGGGCTTTGGGCTCCTATAATTCACCCCTCCACTTT. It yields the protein CASSLPRALGSYNSPLHF.

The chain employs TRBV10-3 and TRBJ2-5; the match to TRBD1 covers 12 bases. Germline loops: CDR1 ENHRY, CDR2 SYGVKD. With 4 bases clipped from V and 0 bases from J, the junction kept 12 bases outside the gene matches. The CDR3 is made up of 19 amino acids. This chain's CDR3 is CAISASQTGTGGHQETQYF. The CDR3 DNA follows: TGTGCCATCAGTGCCAGTCAGACCGGGACAGGGGGCCACCAAGAGACCCAGTACTTC.

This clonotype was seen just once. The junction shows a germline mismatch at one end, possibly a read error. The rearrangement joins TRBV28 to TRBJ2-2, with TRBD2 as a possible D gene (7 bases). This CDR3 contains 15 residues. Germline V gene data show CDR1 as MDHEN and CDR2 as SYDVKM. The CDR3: CASSPPGGGIGELLF. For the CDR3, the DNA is TGTGCCAGCAGTCCCCCGGGGGGCGGCATCGGGGAGCTGCTTTTT. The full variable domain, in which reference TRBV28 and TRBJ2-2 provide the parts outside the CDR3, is DVKVTQSSRYLVKRTGEKVFLECVQDMDHENMFWYRQDPGLGLRLIYFSYDVKMKEKGDIPEGYSVSREKKERFSLILESASTNQTSMYLCASSPPGGGIGELLFGEGSRLTVL.

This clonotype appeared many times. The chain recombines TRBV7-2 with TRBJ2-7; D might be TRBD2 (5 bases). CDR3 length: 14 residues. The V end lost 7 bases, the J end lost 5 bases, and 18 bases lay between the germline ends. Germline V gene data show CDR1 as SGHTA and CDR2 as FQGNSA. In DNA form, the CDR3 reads TGTGCCAGCACCAAAGACCGGGGTCGGGACGAGCAGTACTTC. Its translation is CASTKDRGRDEQYF.

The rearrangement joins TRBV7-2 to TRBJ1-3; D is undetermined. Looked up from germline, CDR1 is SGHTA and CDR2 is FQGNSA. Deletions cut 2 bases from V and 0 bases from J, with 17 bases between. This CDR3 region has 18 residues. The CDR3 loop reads CASSLSPVNPHSGNTIYF. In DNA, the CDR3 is TGTGCCAGCAGCTTATCGCCAGTCAATCCCCACTCTGGAAACACCATATATTTT. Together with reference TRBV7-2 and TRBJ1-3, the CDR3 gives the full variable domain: GAGVSQSPSNKVTEKGKDVELRCDPISGHTALYWYRQSLGQGLEFLIYFQGNSAPDKSGLPSDRFSAERTGGSVSTLTIQRTQQEDSAVYLCASSLSPVNPHSGNTIYFGEGSWLTVV.

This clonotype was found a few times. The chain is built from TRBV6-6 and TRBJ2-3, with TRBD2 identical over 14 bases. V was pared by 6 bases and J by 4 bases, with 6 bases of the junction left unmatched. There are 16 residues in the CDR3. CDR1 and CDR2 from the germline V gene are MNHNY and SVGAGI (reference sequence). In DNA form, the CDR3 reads TGTGCCAGCAGCCCCCGACTAGCGGGAGGGGCAGATACGCAGTATTTT. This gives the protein CASSPRLAGGADTQYF.

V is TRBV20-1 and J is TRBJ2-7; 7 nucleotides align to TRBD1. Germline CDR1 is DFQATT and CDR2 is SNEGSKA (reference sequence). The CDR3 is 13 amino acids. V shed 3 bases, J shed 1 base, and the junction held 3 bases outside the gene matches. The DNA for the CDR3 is TGCAGTGCTAGGGGGACAGATTCCTACGAGCAGTACTTC. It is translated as CSARGTDSYEQYF.

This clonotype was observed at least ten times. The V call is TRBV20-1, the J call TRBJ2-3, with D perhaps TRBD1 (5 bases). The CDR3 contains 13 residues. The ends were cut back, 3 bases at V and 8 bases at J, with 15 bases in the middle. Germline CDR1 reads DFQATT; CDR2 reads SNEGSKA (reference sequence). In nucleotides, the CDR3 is TGCAGTGCTAGGTGGGGCACGGAAAGTACGCAGTATTTT. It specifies CSARWGTESTQYF.

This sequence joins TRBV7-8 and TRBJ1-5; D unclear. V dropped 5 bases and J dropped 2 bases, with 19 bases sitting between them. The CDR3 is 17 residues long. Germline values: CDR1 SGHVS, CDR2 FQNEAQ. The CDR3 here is CASSVSLQLGGNQPQHF. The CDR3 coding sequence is TGTGCCAGCAGCGTTTCCCTACAGTTGGGTGGCAATCAGCCCCAGCATTTT. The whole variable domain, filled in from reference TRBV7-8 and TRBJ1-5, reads GAGVSQSPRYKVAKRGQDVALRCDPISGHVSLFWYQQALGQGPEFLTYFQNEAQLDKSGLPSDRFFAERPEGSVSTLKIQRTQQEDSAVYLCASSVSLQLGGNQPQHFGDGTRLSIL.

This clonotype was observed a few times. CDR3 loop: CASSLAPLSDSPLHF. The CDR3 bases are TGTGCCAGCAGCTTAGCCCCCCTGAGTGATTCACCCCTCCACTTT. The V gene is TRBV7-2, the J gene TRBJ1-6; D remains ambiguous. Germline CDR1 SGHTA, CDR2 FQGNSA. Trimming pared 0 bases from V and 8 bases from J, leaving 11 bases between. This CDR3 is 15 amino acids long.

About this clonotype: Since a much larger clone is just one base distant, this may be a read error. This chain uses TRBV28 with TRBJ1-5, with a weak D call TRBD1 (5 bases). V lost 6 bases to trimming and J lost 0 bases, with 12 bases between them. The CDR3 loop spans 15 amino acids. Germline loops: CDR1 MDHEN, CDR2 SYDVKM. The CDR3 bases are TGTGCCAGCAGCAAGGGACTCCTTAGCAATCAGCCCCAGCATTTT. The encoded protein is CASSKGLLSNQPQHF.

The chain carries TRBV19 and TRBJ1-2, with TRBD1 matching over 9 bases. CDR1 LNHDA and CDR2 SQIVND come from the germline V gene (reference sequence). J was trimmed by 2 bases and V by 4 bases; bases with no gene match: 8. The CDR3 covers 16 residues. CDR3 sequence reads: CASSTTGTGTNYGYTF. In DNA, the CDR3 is TGTGCCAGTAGTACGACCGGGACAGGGACGAACTATGGCTACACCTTC.

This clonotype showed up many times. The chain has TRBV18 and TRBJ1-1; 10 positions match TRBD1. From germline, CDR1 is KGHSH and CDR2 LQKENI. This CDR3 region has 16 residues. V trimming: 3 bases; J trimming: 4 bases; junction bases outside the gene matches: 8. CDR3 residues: CASSPNRQGASTEAFF. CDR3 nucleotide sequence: TGTGCCAGCTCACCCAATCGACAGGGGGCGAGCACTGAAGCTTTCTTT.

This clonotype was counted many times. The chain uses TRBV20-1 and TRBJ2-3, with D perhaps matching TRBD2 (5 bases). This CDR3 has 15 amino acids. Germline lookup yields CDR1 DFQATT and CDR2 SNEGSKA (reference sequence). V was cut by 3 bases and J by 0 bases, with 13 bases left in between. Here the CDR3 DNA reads TGCAGTGCTAGTCTTTTGCGGGCTAGCACAGATACGCAGTATTTT. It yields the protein CSASLLRASTDTQYF.